This T cell receptor beta chain was captured by sequencing in a study of shared clonotypes between healthy human individuals (dated by TCRdb to the early 2020s). About the full investigation: A couple of women and three men aged 18 to 49 years were included in the cohort. Leukapheresis yielded between about 0.8 and 8.9 billion PBMCs per donor. Libraries were prepared and TCR repertoires were sequenced by different laboratories using diverse techniques, in order to increase sequencing depth and limit assay-specific biases. To estimate repertoire size and how much clonotypes are shared between individuals, the study performed deep sequencing of blood TCR repertoires from 4 to 6 healthy adults. For each donor, CD4 naive and CD4 memory were each given three plates, CD8 naive was given two plates, and CD8 memory was given one plate. Findings and caveats that apply to the study as a whole: Naive subsets generally had larger estimated clonotype richness than memory subsets did. Sampling was restricted to blood, and TCR repertoires in tissue are likely to differ from TCR repertoires in blood. When a handful of donors were compared, the shared fraction of clonotypes was around 5% for naive CD4, over 3% for naive CD8, 2% to 2.5% for memory CD4, and 0.35% to 0.4% for memory CD8. Incomplete sequencing was indicated by rarefaction of sorted-subset datasets, despite the large sequencing depth. Clonotypes shared by all four sorted-subset donors showed higher generation probabilities than non-shared clonotypes. Pairwise subsampling led to the expectation that sequencing depth would affect the degree of clonotype sharing among donors. Because the study included a small number of donors, the genetic and exposure-history diversity represented was limited.

Including cysteine and phenylalanine, the CDR3 has 14 amino acids. The read is trimmed to its CDR3 DNA, 42 bases read in frame from base 1. V is pared back by 10 bases and J by 8 bases, with 20 bases lying between the germline termini. Per the germline V gene, ENHRY is the CDR1 and SYGVKD is the CDR2. TCR CDR3 regions were amplified from genomic DNA by multiplex PCR using the deep immunoSEQ assay. Genomic DNA extracted from each cell subset was distributed evenly over all wells of several immunoSEQ 96-well plates, and each plate served as one replicate. For sorted subsets, 150 to 250 ng of genomic DNA, equivalent to some 30,000 T cell genomes, went into each replicate PCR. Purified libraries were measured with a Qubit 3.0 fluorometer, size-checked on a Bioanalyzer 2100, and measured again with the KAPA Library Quantification kit. Every immunoSEQ 96-well plate was sequenced on a dedicated single-read 150-cycle Illumina NextSeq 550 flow cell. For the original study's pipeline: The immunoSEQ output contained only junctional sequences without quality scores, so filtering could not match that applied to full-length reads. To assign V/J genes and CDR3, sequences were annotated using PyIR, a Python wrapper for IgBLAST v1.9, with IMGT germline references. Reads were removed for weak V/J assignments (E-value above 1e-6), missing CDR3, stop codons, out-of-frame junctions, or ambiguous translated residues. V3J clonotypes were defined by identical inferred V gene, J gene, and CDR3 amino acid sequence. The percentage overlap between two repertoires was calculated by dividing the number of shared unique clonotypes by the size of the smaller repertoire. RTK rarefaction, the Chao1 estimator, and Recon v2.1 estimates of unobserved clonotypes were used to assess repertoire richness. Generation probabilities were computed with OLGA for all TCRbeta clonotypes obtained by the gDNA method from a handful of donors. TCRdb took over this immuneACCESS table, retaining in-frame rearrangements with V and J assigned. Such tables are incomplete; in checked studies, under half of the missing clones stem from an unresolved V gene, and the remainder is unexplained. The DNA gave D and trimming, while V, J and clone size come from that table. Counted in this sample were 2 million to 3 million clones; more than 80% of them appeared once. Of the sample, over 0.12% falls within the top ten clones.

The table lists this clone with a count of one. No cognate antigen has been identified for it. Base-call qualities are not available, and no considerably larger clone is one nucleotide away. The donors were healthy, HIV-negative adults with no recently reported acute infections or vaccinations. Every donor was a Caucasian adult living in Nashville, Tennessee, USA. Magnetic negative selection was used to enrich CD4+ T cells, after which naive cells were positively selected on CD45RA and the negative fraction became the memory subset. Blood was collected by leukapheresis, and PBMCs were isolated by Ficoll-Histopaque density gradient centrifugation and then cryopreserved in liquid nitrogen vapor phase. Analytical flow cytometry was used to check the purity and quantity of each magnetically sorted T cell population. From each sorted fraction, genomic DNA was isolated and quantified by UV absorbance on a Nanodrop 2000c.

Sequenced material: naive CD4+ T cells sorted from blood. This sample's cell subset or site label indicates: CD45RA+ positively selected. Here the chain combines TRBV10-3 and TRBJ1-4, with a weak D call of TRBD1 (6 bases match). The clonotype comes from a man between 18 and 29 years old in good health. The DNA reads TGTGCCAGCAGATTAACCGGGACAAACGAAAAACTGTTTTTT. Protein translation: CASRLTGTNEKLFF.